Described below is a single TCR beta chain sequence and its context. These data belong to a study of cytomegalovirus exposure and HLA in healthy donors. The method was immunoSEQ multiplex PCR; TCRdb's version includes in-frame clones alone and lacks a portion of them. Of about 260,000 clones listed, roughly 87% were seen once; the top ten hold 2.5% to 3.5%. The germline V and J ends were trimmed by 4 bases and 5 bases, with 17 bases remaining between them. CDR3 size: 15 residues. CDR1 is MDHEN and CDR2 is SYDVKM in the germline V gene. The source of this sequence is a woman aged 25 to 39 in good health and CMV-seronegative. V usage is TRBV28 and J usage is TRBJ1-2; tentative D call: TRBD1 (6 bases). Sequenced material: PBMCs. In nucleotides, the CDR3 is TGTGCCAGCAGTTCAGGTAGAGAGGGGGAATATGGCTACACCTTC. This gives the protein CASSSGREGEYGYTF.